The next 8 T cell receptor beta chains were all read from a single sample in a study of blood T cell repertoires in COVID-19. Clones were read by immunoSEQ multiplex PCR, and TCRdb kept only the in-frame ones, dropping some. The data show about 180,000 clones, 80% seen once. Sequenced material: PBMCs or T cells enriched from blood (not recorded which). The source is a man aged 55 to 70 who had been exposed to COVID-19.

The chain couples TRBV6-4 to TRBJ1-5, with 7 bases identical to TRBD1. J lost 4 bases, V lost 2 bases, and 5 bases had no gene match. The CDR3 spans 15 residues. Germline values: CDR1 MRHNA, CDR2 SNTAGT. This chain's CDR3 is CASSDEYRGNQPQHF. The CDR3 region has the DNA TGTGCCAGCAGTGACGAGTACAGGGGAAATCAGCCCCAGCATTTT.

This rearrangement joins TRBV28 to TRBJ1-2; D might be TRBD1 (5 bases). Germline V gene lookup returns CDR1 MDHEN and CDR2 SYDVKM. CDR3 length equals 11 residues. Trimming took off 6 bases at V and 10 bases at J, with 12 bases between the two ends. Written as DNA, the CDR3 is TGTGCCAGCAGCCGAGGAGGGGACTACACCTTC. It encodes CASSRGGDYTF.

This chain joins TRBV6-5 and TRBJ2-7; 12 bases are a match to TRBD2. From germline, CDR1 is MNHEY and CDR2 SVGAGI. This CDR3 spans 15 amino acids. Losses at the gene ends were 7 bases for V and 4 bases for J; bases not matched to a gene: 8. The DNA for the CDR3 is TGTGCCAGCAACAAACTAGCGGGAGGTGCTTACGAGCAGTACTTC. It translates to CASNKLAGGAYEQYF.

The chain uses TRBV5-4 and TRBJ2-1, with D possibly being TRBD2 (6 bases). V dropped 4 bases and J dropped 4 bases, with 15 bases sitting between them. CDR3 length: 15 amino acids. CDR1 is SGHNT, CDR2 YYREEE, per germline (reference sequence). The CDR3 coding sequence is TGTGCCAGCAGCCCCCCGGGACTGGTATACAATGAGCAGTTCTTC. This encodes CASSPPGLVYNEQFF. Filled out from reference TRBV5-4 and TRBJ2-1, the complete variable domain reads ETGVTQSPTHLIKTRGQQVTLRCSSQSGHNTVSWYQQALGQGPQFIFQYYREEENGRGNFPPRFSGLQFPNYSSELNVNALELDDSALYLCASSPPGLVYNEQFFGPGTRLTVL.

This clone occurred once. This chain connects TRBV13 to TRBJ2-5; 7 nucleotides match TRBD2. From germline, CDR1 is PRHDT and CDR2 FYEKMQ (reference sequence). The V gene end was trimmed by 1 base and the J gene end by 7 bases; junction bases not matched to a gene: 0. This CDR3 contains 12 residues. The CDR3 loop reads CASSLAGGTQYF. CDR3 nucleotide sequence: TGTGCCAGCAGCTTAGCGGGGGGGACCCAGTACTTC. Combining the CDR3 with reference TRBV13 and TRBJ2-5 gives the whole variable domain AAGVIQSPRHLIKEKRETATLKCYPIPRHDTVYWYQQGPGQDPQFLISFYEKMQSDKGSIPDRFSAQQFSDYHSELNMSSLELGDSALYFCASSLAGGTQYFGPGTRLLVL.

The V and J genes are TRBV9 and TRBJ2-7; possibly TRBD1 for D (6 bases). Germline-derived CDR1 and CDR2 are SGDLS and YYNGEE. Trimming stripped 1 base from V and 2 bases from J, with 13 bases between. The CDR3 spans 15 residues. The CDR3 sequence is CASSVSTGIAYEQYF. In nucleotides, the CDR3 is TGTGCCAGCAGCGTAAGCACAGGGATCGCCTACGAGCAGTACTTC.

This chain uses TRBV24-1 with TRBJ2-3; the match to TRBD1 covers 8 bases. Germline V gives CDR1 KGHDR, CDR2 SFDVKD. CDR3 length: 16 amino acids. V lost 0 bases and J lost 5; bases outside the gene matches: 6. The CDR3 nucleotides read TGTGCCACCAGTGATTTGCCCAGGGGGCGCGAAGATACGCAGTATTTT. This gives the protein CATSDLPRGREDTQYF.

The gene calls are TRBV5-1 and TRBJ2-5; no clear D. CDR3 size: 14 residues. Germline assignment: CDR1 SGHRS and CDR2 YFSETQ. Trimming took off 0 bases at V and 5 bases at J, with 11 bases between the two ends. The CDR3 reads CASSLDYPWETQYF. The CDR3 DNA is TGCGCCAGCAGCTTGGACTACCCCTGGGAGACCCAGTACTTC.